The 3 T cell receptor beta chains reported below all come from one sample, sequenced in a study of control samples from healthy donors and cancer patients. Only in-frame clones appear in the TCRdb table, and some are missing; sequencing was by immunoSEQ multiplex PCR. The sample contains roughly 99,000 clones, roughly 82% of which appear only once. The sequencing sample was made of blood. The receptors derive from a man aged 60 to 69 in good health.

The chain is built from TRBV5-1 and TRBJ1-4, with D possibly matching TRBD1 (5 bases). V was shortened by 4 bases and J by 5 bases, with 21 bases between the two germline ends. The CDR3 consists of 17 residues. Germline lookup yields CDR1 SGHRS and CDR2 YFSETQ. The CDR3 loop is CASSPWDRGAGNEKLFF. The CDR3, as DNA: TGCGCCAGCAGCCCCTGGGATAGGGGAGCAGGAAATGAAAAACTGTTTTTT. The full variable domain, completed using reference TRBV5-1 and TRBJ1-4, is KAGVTQTPRYLIKTRGQQVTLSCSPISGHRSVSWYQQTPGQGLQFLFEYFSETQRNKGNFPGRFSGRQFSNSRSEMNVSTLELGDSALYLCASSPWDRGAGNEKLFFGSGTQLSVL.

J is TRBJ1-1 and V is TRBV4-1; D is unclear. V lost 4 bases and J lost 1, with 10 bases in between. The CDR3 sequence is 14 residues long. Germline V CDR1 and CDR2: MGHRA, YSYEKL. CDR3 DNA: TGCGCCAGCAGCCTATTGACGGGGAACACTGAAGCTTTCTTT. It translates to CASSLLTGNTEAFF.

V gene TRBV7-9 combines with J gene TRBJ2-5; a weak D match, TRBD2 (6 bases). The CDR3 runs to 15 residues. CDR1 SEHNR and CDR2 FQNEAQ come from the germline V gene (reference sequence). V lost 8 bases to trimming and J lost 5 bases, with 21 bases between them. CDR3 amino acids: CASCFGALAGETQYF. Here the CDR3 DNA reads TGTGCCAGCTGTTTCGGGGCACTAGCTGGGGAGACCCAGTACTTC.